The 8 T cell receptor beta chains below all came from one sample that was sequenced in a study of response to subunit inactivated influenza vaccine (dated by TCRdb to 2016 to 2018). The library was obtained by RT-PCR. Sequencing used an Illumina HiSeq 2500. TCRdb handled the public reads itself, with Q25 trimming in fastp and clone calling in MiXCR, and kept productive beta chains. Identical CDR3 protein sequences are pooled into one entry, listed with their most common genes and DNA. This sample has a few hundred thousand distinct CDR3 sequences in its table, and about a tenth of those were observed once. About an eighth of the sample rests with the top ten. The time point label here, explained by the study, means: around 45 days after influenza vaccine administration. The sample consisted of PBMCs from blood, taken 45 days after vaccination. The receptor set was obtained from a man aged 50 to 60 who received an inactivated influenza vaccine. Donor details come from another sample of the same person, matched by shared clones.

Remarks on this clonotype: This may stem from a read error, because a much larger clone lies one nucleotide away. The chain recombines TRBV5-1 with TRBJ2-1; 10 nucleotides agree with TRBD1. CDR1 and CDR2 (germline): SGHRS, YFSETQ. CDR3 size: 14 residues. The CDR3 is CASSLTGGLDEHFF. CDR3 nucleotide sequence: TGCGCCAGCAGCCTGACAGGGGGCCTCGATGAGCACTTCTTC. Full variable domain (rest looked up from reference TRBV5-1 and TRBJ2-1): KAGVTQTPRYLIKTRGQQVTLSCSPISGHRSVSWYQQTPGQGLQFLFEYFSETQRNKGNFPGRFSGRQFSNSRSEMNVSTLELGDSALYLCASSLTGGLDEHFFGPGTRLTVL.

A few counts support this clonotype. The chain links TRBV28 to TRBJ2-7, with TRBD1 matching 7 bases. Germline V lookup: CDR1 MDHEN, CDR2 SYDVKM. The CDR3 runs to 12 residues. V gave up 8 bases and J gave up 3 bases; unmatched junction bases: 4. Written as DNA, the CDR3 is TGTGCCAGCGGTGCAGGGGGCTACGAGCAGTACTTC. This sequence encodes CASGAGGYEQYF.

The chain is built from TRBV6-1 and TRBJ2-1; TRBD2 matches 8 bases. With V trimmed by 6 bases and J by 6 bases, 13 bases remained unmatched. Germline V gives CDR1 MNHNS, CDR2 SASEGT. The CDR3 is 16 amino acids. The CDR3 spells CASRNMGGGHGNEQFF. The CDR3 DNA sequence: TGTGCCAGCAGAAACATGGGCGGGGGGCACGGCAATGAGCAGTTCTTC.

This chain links TRBV20-1 with TRBJ2-3; TRBD2 aligns across 9 bases. The germline CDR1 and CDR2 sequences are DFQATT and SNEGSKA (reference sequence). Germline trimming cut 6 bases from V and 5 bases from J; bases unmatched to any gene: 6. This CDR3 has 13 amino acids. CDR3 region: CSATRGGEDTQYF. CDR3 in DNA: TGCAGTGCCACGCGGGGGGGGGAAGATACGCAGTATTTT.

Worth noting for this clonotype: This may be a read error: a much more frequent sequence differs by one nucleotide. The chain recombines TRBV20-1 with TRBJ2-2; 14 nucleotides line up with TRBD2. The germline CDR1 and CDR2 sequences are DFQATT and SNEGSKA (reference sequence). The CDR3 runs to 17 residues. V was clipped by 7 bases and J by 3 bases; unmatched bases: 10. Here the CDR3 reads CSVSRTSGGPHTGELFF. In DNA form, the CDR3 reads TGCAGTGTTAGTAGGACTAGCGGGGGGCCGCACACCGGGGAGCTGTTTTTT.

This clonotype was seen a handful of times. J is TRBJ1-4 and V is TRBV7-2; 10 positions agree with TRBD1. CDR3 length equals 16 residues. Trimming removed 0 bases from V and 9 bases from J; junction bases left unmatched: 7. Germline V gives CDR1 SGHTA, CDR2 FQGNSA. CDR3: CASSLARGQGRQKLFF. The CDR3, as DNA: TGTGCCAGCAGCTTAGCGAGGGGACAGGGGAGGCAAAAACTGTTTTTT.

Worth noting for this clonotype: Relative to the germline gene, one junction end is altered; a read error may explain this. The CDR3 reads CSAKRSGLEVTDTKYF. CDR3 DNA sequence: TGCAGTGCCAAAAGATCAGGACTAGAGGTCACAGATACGAAGTATTTT. This chain links TRBV20-1 with TRBJ2-3; 7 bases map to TRBD2. The CDR3 spans 16 residues. Germline V lookup: CDR1 DFQATT, CDR2 SNEGSKA (reference sequence).

This chain joins TRBV6-5 and TRBJ2-3; D remains unclear. V shed 0 bases and J shed 0 bases, with 13 bases lying between them. There are 17 residues in the CDR3. The germline CDR1 and CDR2 sequences are MNHEY and SVGAGI. CDR3 DNA: TGTGCCAGCAGTTACTCGAGTCGGGTCCATAGCACAGATACGCAGTATTTT. This codes for CASSYSSRVHSTDTQYF.